This TCR beta chain originates from a study of T cells in Graves' hyperthyroidism and ophthalmopathy. In the study overall: The authors collected peripheral blood at initial diagnosis, before any treatment.

Diagnosis relied on clinical symptoms, serum thyroxine and TRAb, thyroid ultrasound and orbital computed tomography. Overall study results and limits: Most thyroid clonotypes expanded above 0.001 appeared in blood too.

What was amplified from RNA transcripts were TCR beta CDR3 regions. First-round RT-PCR of the TCR CDR3 relied on the HTBI primer set. MiXCR was run by TCRdb on the multiplex PCR reads, yielding one entry per CDR3 protein. The table records around 580,000 distinct CDR3 sequences, 16% of them present only once. This CDR3 has 13 amino acids. Trimming left V 4 bases short and J 4 bases short, with 9 bases between. Germline V gene sequence: CDR1 SGHVS, CDR2 FQNEAQ. In the case of this clonotype: Its antigen is as yet unknown.

This clonotype originated in a woman under 30 with Graves' hyperthyroidism. This chain joins TRBV7-8 and TRBJ2-3; D is ambiguous. The source material was blood. This CDR3 reads CASSSLWSDTQYF. In DNA, the CDR3 is TGTGCCAGCAGCTCCCTTTGGTCAGATACGCAGTATTTT. Full variable domain (rest looked up from reference TRBV7-8 and TRBJ2-3): GAGVSQSPRYKVAKRGQDVALRCDPISGHVSLFWYQQALGQGPEFLTYFQNEAQLDKSGLPSDRFFAERPEGSVSTLKIQRTQQEDSAVYLCASSSLWSDTQYFGPGTRLTVL.